The present entry profiles one T cell receptor beta chain with its context. This clonotype was counted a few times. Its antigen is unknown. Base qualities are not provided; no much larger clone lies one nucleotide away. The reads were generated on an Illumina HiSeq 1500. In TCRdb, the public reads were trimmed at Q25 with fastp and aligned with MiXCR, with productive beta chains retained. Rows are combined by CDR3 protein, so each entry shows the most common genes and DNA. The sample profile shows just over 450,000 distinct CDR3 sequences; under 45% of them were found once. The biggest ten clones account for 43% of the sample. This entry is derived from a study of T cell repertoires in cytomegalovirus infection (dated by TCRdb to about 2019). In the study overall: The peptide stimulations were aimed at well-studied HLA-B-restricted epitopes as well as recently identified HLA-C-restricted CMV epitopes, whose presentation resists viral immunomodulation. The HLA type of each donor mattered for the analysis, because public TCR beta signatures pointed to carriage of CMV infection along with the matching HLA type.

Broad study findings and their caveats: Cumulative frequency of public TCR beta family members discriminated carriers of CMV infection plus the relevant HLA type in this cohort and an independent approximately 340-donor cohort. The ex vivo response was dominated by HLA-C-restricted CMV-specific TCR beta clonotypes, and the single most frequent clonotype in two of eight donors was supplied by these HLA-C-restricted clonotypes.

What this sample's treatment or condition label stands for: in vitro stimulation with specific CMV peptide epitopes to enrich CMV-specific T cells. V is pared back by 3 bases and J by 0 bases, with 15 bases lying between the germline termini. Inclusive of the bounding cysteine and phenylalanine, the CDR3 is 17 residues long. Solely the CDR3 DNA is kept, with 51 bases framed from the first base. The material was cultured PBMCs, obtained from culture after CMV antigen stimulation. The origin of this receptor is a human donor in good health (CMV status not recorded). Some clones in this sample may be carry-over from other donors' samples. The rearranged segments are TRBV12-3 or TRBV12-4 and TRBJ2-1, and perhaps TRBD1 as D gene, on 6 matching bases. CDR3 reads: CASSFITGFFSYNEQFF. The DNA reads as follows: TGTGCCAGCAGTTTTATCACAGGGTTCTTCTCCTACAATGAGCAGTTCTTC.